Below, 6 T cell receptor beta chains from the same sample are listed, as sequenced in a study of circulating CD8 cells and anti-PD-1 response in melanoma. TCR libraries were prepared from about 15 ng of total RNA with the QIAseq Immune Repertoire TCR panel. MiXCR was run by TCRdb on the reads, yielding one entry per CDR3 protein. This table has several hundred distinct CDR3 sequences, under 15% appearing once. Live CD3+CD8+TCRalphabeta+ cells were sorted into four subsets by PD-1 and/or TIGIT. The sequencing here drew on CD8+ T cells from PBMCs, taken at baseline or after one month of anti-PD-1 therapy (not recorded which). These receptors all stem from a human donor with melanoma.

This clonotype counts as medium-sized (0.01 to 0.1%). The chain links TRBV28 to TRBJ1-1; D perhaps matches TRBD1 (5 bases). Trimming pared 3 bases from V and 0 bases from J, leaving 5 bases between. The germline V gene encodes CDR1 MDHEN and CDR2 SYDVKM. The CDR3 runs 13 residues. This CDR3 is CASSLGVNTEAFF. DNA for the CDR3: TGTGCCAGCAGTTTGGGGGTGAACACTGAAGCTTTCTTT.

By sample share, this clonotype is large (0.1 to 1%). The chain employs TRBV4-3 and TRBJ1-4; no definite D call. The CDR3 is 14 amino acids. Deletions cut 2 bases from V and 2 bases from J, with 6 bases between. Per the germline V gene, CDR1 is LGHNA and CDR2 is YSLEER. As DNA, the CDR3 is TGCGCCAGCAGCCAATCAAGGACTAATGAAAAACTGTTTTTT. The encoded protein is CASSQSRTNEKLFF.

Within the sample, this clonotype is large. The rearrangement joins TRBV7-2 to TRBJ1-1; D gene uncertain. In germline, CDR1 is SGHTA, CDR2 FQGNSA. The V end was cut by 5 bases, the J end by 6 bases, with 13 bases between. The CDR3 has 13 residues. The CDR3 reads CASSPGPGSEAFF. The CDR3 nucleotides read TGTGCCAGCAGCCCCGGGCCGGGGTCTGAAGCTTTCTTT.

By frequency in the sample, this clonotype is large (0.1 to 1%). The V and J genes are TRBV28 and TRBJ2-3, with D hard to call. This CDR3 spans 14 amino acids. The V and J ends lost 6 bases and 0 bases respectively, with 10 bases between them. Germline loops: CDR1 MDHEN, CDR2 SYDVKM. The CDR3 loop is CASRLMGSTDTQYF. For the CDR3, the DNA is TGTGCCAGCAGATTGATGGGGAGCACAGATACGCAGTATTTT.

Relative to its sample, this clonotype is large. A junction end diverges from the germline sequence, so it may reflect a read error. The rearrangement links TRBV7-7 to TRBJ2-3; 7 bases fit TRBD1. The germline gives CDR1 SSHAT, CDR2 FNYEAQ (reference sequence). CDR3 length: 15 amino acids. The CDR3 DNA sequence: TGTGCTAGCAGCCTCCGGGACAGTCCCACAGATACGCAGTATTTT. Amino acids: CASSLRDSPTDTQYF.

This clonotype is deemed large. The chain is built from TRBV5-5 and TRBJ2-7, with D maybe TRBD1 (5 bases). V dropped 5 bases and J dropped 0 bases, with 9 bases sitting between them. CDR1 is SGHKS and CDR2 is YYEKEE in the germline V gene (reference sequence). The CDR3 sequence is 13 residues long. The CDR3 DNA reads as TGTGCCAGCAGAACAGGCAACTCCTACGAGCAGTACTTC. It yields the protein CASRTGNSYEQYF.